This entry lists 14 T cell receptor beta chains sequenced from one sample in a study of T cell responses to AZD1222 COVID-19 vaccine (dated by TCRdb to the early 2020s). Sample time point, as interpreted from the label and publication: about 28 days (+/-7) after the second vaccine dose. Receptor amplification or capture employed the immunoSEQ multiplex PCR assay. Here the immuneACCESS table is served through TCRdb, limited to in-frame sequences with V and J called. Missing clones are a known gap in these copies; in checked studies unresolved V genes cover under half, and the rest lacks a known reason. The table for this sample lists more than 15,000 clones; about 90% of them were counted only once. Jointly, the top ten make up 8.7% of the sample. The sample in question was peripheral blood, obtained 28 days after the second AZD1222 dose. The receptors originated from an adult who received the AZD1222 COVID-19 vaccine.

The chain is built from TRBV18 and TRBJ2-1, with D tentatively TRBD1 (6 bases). CDR3 length: 14 amino acids. Trimming stripped 4 bases from V and 9 bases from J, with 16 bases between. The germline gives CDR1 KGHSH, CDR2 LQKENI. CDR3 region: CASSRLQGRGEQFF. CDR3 sequence (DNA): TGTGCCAGCTCACGACTACAGGGCAGGGGTGAGCAGTTCTTC.

V usage is TRBV29-1 and J usage is TRBJ2-7; 7 bases map to TRBD1. Germline V gives CDR1 SQVTM, CDR2 ANQGSEA. The CDR3 runs to 15 residues. V lost 4 bases to trimming and J lost 9 bases; unmatched junction nucleotides: 18. The CDR3 DNA reads TGCAGCGTTGCAAAGTTCCAGGGGGTAACGGACGGGCAGTACTTC. Translating it yields CSVAKFQGVTDGQYF.

This clone was detected only a few times. The V and J genes are TRBV7-9 and TRBJ2-1; D may be TRBD1 (6 bases). There are 14 residues in the CDR3. Germline CDR1 reads SEHNR; CDR2 reads FQNEAQ (reference sequence). The V gene lost 7 bases and the J gene lost 8 bases, with 18 bases spanning the gap. The DNA for the CDR3 is TGTGCCAGCAAAGGGACAACCAAAGTCGATGAGCAGTTCTTC. Translating gives CASKGTTKVDEQFF.

The chain joins TRBV12-3 or TRBV12-4 to TRBJ1-1, with no clear D. Trimming took off 5 bases at V and 1 base at J, with 8 bases between the two ends. The CDR3 spans 13 residues. The CDR3 DNA reads TGTGCCAGCAGTGGAACGGAGAACACTGAAGCTTTCTTT. Amino acid sequence: CASSGTENTEAFF.

The chain employs TRBV3-1 (or the pseudogene TRBV3-2) and TRBJ2-3; unclear D gene. The CDR3 is 15 amino acids. Germline assignment: CDR1 LGHDT and CDR2 YNNKEL (reference sequence). Trimming shortened V by 3 bases and J by 0 bases, and 10 bases separated the two germline ends. The CDR3 protein is CASSQRQSSTDTQYF. In DNA form, the CDR3 reads TGTGCCAGCAGCCAGAGACAATCTAGCACAGATACGCAGTATTTT.

V usage is TRBV30 and J usage is TRBJ1-3; 9 bases fit TRBD1. This CDR3 has 13 amino acids. Germline V gives CDR1 GTSNPN, CDR2 SVGIG (reference sequence). The junction had 4 bases not matched to a gene; V was cut back by 8 bases and J by 2 bases. The CDR3 nucleotides read TGTGCCGCCGACAGGGGGACTGGAAACACCATATATTTT. The encoded protein is CAADRGTGNTIYF.

This clone showed up just a few times. In the same sample, other DNA sequences code for this CDR3. The CDR3 region is CASSVDSLGTDTQYF. The CDR3 DNA reads as TGTGCCAGCAGCGTAGACAGTCTGGGCACAGATACGCAGTATTTT. V gene TRBV9 combines with J gene TRBJ2-3; no clear D. Germline assignment: CDR1 SGDLS and CDR2 YYNGEE. The V end lost 0 bases, the J end lost 1 base, and 9 bases lay between the germline ends. This CDR3 has 15 amino acids.

This sequence joins TRBV12-3 or TRBV12-4 and TRBJ2-1; the D is unclear. Trimming removed 6 bases at V and 7 bases at J, with 10 bases between. The CDR3 length is 12 residues. CDR3 coding DNA: TGTGCCAGCAGCAGGATTGAGAATGAGCAGTTCTTC. This translates into CASSRIENEQFF.

The J gene is TRBJ2-5, the V gene TRBV7-9; D possibly corresponds to TRBD1 (6 bases). The CDR3 runs 14 residues. The germline V gene has CDR1 SEHNR and CDR2 FQNEAQ (reference sequence). Trimming removed 5 bases from V and 1 base from J, with 11 bases in between. For the CDR3, the DNA is TGTGCCAGCAGCCACAGGGTAGCCCAAGAGACCCAGTACTTC. Translated, it gives CASSHRVAQETQYF.

This sequence joins TRBV19 and TRBJ2-3; TRBD1 matches 8 bases. Germline trimming cut 1 base from V and 0 bases from J; bases unmatched to any gene: 0. CDR3 length: 15 amino acids. CDR1 and CDR2 from the germline V gene are LNHDA and SQIVND (reference sequence). CDR3: CASSIGTGSTDTQYF. The CDR3 coding sequence is TGTGCCAGTAGTATAGGGACAGGGAGCACAGATACGCAGTATTTT.

V usage is TRBV28 and J usage is TRBJ1-1; D unclear. Germline CDR1 MDHEN, CDR2 SYDVKM. Trimming took 6 bases from V and 9 from J, leaving 14 bases between them. The CDR3 runs 12 residues. The DNA for the CDR3 is TGTGCCAGCAGAAATGAGGTTTTAAAAGCTTTCTTT. It yields the protein CASRNEVLKAFF.

The chain couples TRBV7-9 to TRBJ2-1, with 9 bases fitting TRBD1. Germline V gives CDR1 SEHNR, CDR2 FQNEAQ (reference sequence). J lost 4 bases, V lost 5 bases, and 6 bases had no gene match. The CDR3 is made up of 15 amino acids. CDR3 loop: CASSVGTGWYNEQFF. CDR3 nucleotide sequence: TGTGCCAGCAGCGTCGGGACAGGGTGGTACAATGAGCAGTTCTTC.

The chain is built from TRBV7-3 and TRBJ2-2, with D perhaps matching TRBD1 (5 bases). The germline V gene has CDR1 SGHTA and CDR2 FQGTGA. This CDR3 is built from 17 residues. Trimming pared 1 base from V and 6 bases from J, leaving 18 bases between. The CDR3 loop is CASSLIVTQGSAGELFF. The DNA for the CDR3 is TGTGCCAGCAGCTTAATTGTCACCCAGGGATCTGCCGGGGAGCTGTTTTTT.

This rearrangement joins TRBV10-2 to TRBJ2-3; D is perhaps TRBD1 or TRBD2 (5 bases each). Trimming left V 11 bases short and J 2 bases short, with 17 bases between. This CDR3 has 14 amino acids. Germline assignment: CDR1 WSHSY and CDR2 SAAADI. CDR3 protein: CASSRGTTTDTQYF. The CDR3 nucleotides read TGCGCCTCCTCCCGGGGCACGACCACAGATACGCAGTATTTT.